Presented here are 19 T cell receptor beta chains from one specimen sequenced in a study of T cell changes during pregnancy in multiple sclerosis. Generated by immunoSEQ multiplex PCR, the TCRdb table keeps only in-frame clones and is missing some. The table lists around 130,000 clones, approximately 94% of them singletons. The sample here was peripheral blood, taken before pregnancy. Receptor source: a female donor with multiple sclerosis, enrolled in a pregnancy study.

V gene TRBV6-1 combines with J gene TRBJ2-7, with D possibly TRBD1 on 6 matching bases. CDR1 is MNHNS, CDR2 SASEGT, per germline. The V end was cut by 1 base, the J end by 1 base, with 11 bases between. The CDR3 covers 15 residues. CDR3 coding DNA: TGTGCCAGCAGTGAAGGGCCGGGACAATCCTACGAGCAGTACTTC. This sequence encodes CASSEGPGQSYEQYF.

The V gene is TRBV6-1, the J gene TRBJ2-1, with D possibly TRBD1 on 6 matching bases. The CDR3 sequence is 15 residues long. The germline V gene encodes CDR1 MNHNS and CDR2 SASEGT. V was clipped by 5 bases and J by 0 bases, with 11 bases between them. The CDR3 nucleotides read TGTGCCAGCAGTCAGACAGGACCCTCCTACAATGAGCAGTTCTTC. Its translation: CASSQTGPSYNEQFF.

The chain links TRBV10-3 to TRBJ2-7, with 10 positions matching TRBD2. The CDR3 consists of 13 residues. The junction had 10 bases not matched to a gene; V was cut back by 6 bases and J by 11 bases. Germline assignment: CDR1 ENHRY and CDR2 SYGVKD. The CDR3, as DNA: TGTGCCATCAGGAAAGATCTCGGGACTAGCGAGTACTTC. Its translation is CAIRKDLGTSEYF.

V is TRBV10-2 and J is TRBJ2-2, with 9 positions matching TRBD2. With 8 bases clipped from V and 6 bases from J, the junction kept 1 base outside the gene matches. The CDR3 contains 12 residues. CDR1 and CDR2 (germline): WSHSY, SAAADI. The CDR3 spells CASGLASGELFF. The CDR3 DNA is TGCGCCAGCGGACTAGCGTCCGGGGAGCTGTTTTTT.

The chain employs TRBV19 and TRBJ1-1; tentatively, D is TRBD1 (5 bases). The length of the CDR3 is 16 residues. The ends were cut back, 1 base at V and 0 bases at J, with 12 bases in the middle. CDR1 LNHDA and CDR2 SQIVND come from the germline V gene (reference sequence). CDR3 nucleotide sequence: TGTGCCAGTAGTATAGGTCCAACAGGTTTGAACACTGAAGCTTTCTTT. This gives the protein CASSIGPTGLNTEAFF.

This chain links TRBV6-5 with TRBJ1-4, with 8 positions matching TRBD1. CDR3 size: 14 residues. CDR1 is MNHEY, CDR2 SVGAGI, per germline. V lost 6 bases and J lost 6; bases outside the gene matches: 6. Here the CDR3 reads CASSPDRGDEKLFF. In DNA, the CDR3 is TGTGCCAGCAGCCCCGACAGGGGTGATGAAAAACTGTTTTTT.

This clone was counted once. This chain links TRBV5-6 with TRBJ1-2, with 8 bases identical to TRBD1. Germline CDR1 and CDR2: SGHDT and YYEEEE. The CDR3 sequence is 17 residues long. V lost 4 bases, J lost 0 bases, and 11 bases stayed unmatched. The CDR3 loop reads CASSPHFGQGPNYGYTF. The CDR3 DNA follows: TGTGCCAGCAGCCCCCATTTCGGACAGGGCCCTAACTATGGCTACACCTTC.

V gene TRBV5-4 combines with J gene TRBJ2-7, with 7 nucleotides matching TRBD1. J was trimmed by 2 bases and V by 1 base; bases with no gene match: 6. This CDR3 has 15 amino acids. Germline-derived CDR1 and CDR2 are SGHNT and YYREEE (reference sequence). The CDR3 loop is CASSLLGTETYEQYF. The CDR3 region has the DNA TGTGCCAGCAGCTTGTTAGGGACAGAGACCTACGAGCAGTACTTC. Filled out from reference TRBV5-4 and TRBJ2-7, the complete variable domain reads ETGVTQSPTHLIKTRGQQVTLRCSSQSGHNTVSWYQQALGQGPQFIFQYYREEENGRGNFPPRFSGLQFPNYSSELNVNALELDDSALYLCASSLLGTETYEQYFGPGTRLTVT.

CDR3 bases: TGTGCCAGCAGCCTCAATAGCGGGAGACGGGAGACCCAGTACTTC. Translation: CASSLNSGRRETQYF. The V and J genes are TRBV5-4 and TRBJ2-5, with 9 bases fitting TRBD2. From germline, CDR1 is SGHNT and CDR2 YYREEE (reference sequence). The V segment lost 4 bases and the J segment 5 bases; nucleotides outside the gene matches: 9. The CDR3 consists of 15 residues. The full variable domain, with the rest looked up from reference TRBV5-4 and TRBJ2-5, is ETGVTQSPTHLIKTRGQQVTLRCSSQSGHNTVSWYQQALGQGPQFIFQYYREEENGRGNFPPRFSGLQFPNYSSELNVNALELDDSALYLCASSLNSGRRETQYFGPGTRLLVL.

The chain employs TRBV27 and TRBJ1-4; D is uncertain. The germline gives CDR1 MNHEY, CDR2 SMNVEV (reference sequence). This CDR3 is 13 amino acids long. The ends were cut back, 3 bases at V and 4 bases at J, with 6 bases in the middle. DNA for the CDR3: TGTGCCAGCAGTTTCCAGTATAATGAAAAACTGTTTTTT. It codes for CASSFQYNEKLFF.

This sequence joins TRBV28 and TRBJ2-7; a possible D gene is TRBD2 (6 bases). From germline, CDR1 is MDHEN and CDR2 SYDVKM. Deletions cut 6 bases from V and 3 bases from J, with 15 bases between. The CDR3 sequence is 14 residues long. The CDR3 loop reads CASSPGTANYEQYF. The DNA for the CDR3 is TGTGCCAGCAGCCCCGGGACTGCTAACTACGAGCAGTACTTC.

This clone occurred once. This chain's CDR3 is CASSETSGSSYNEQFF. In DNA, the CDR3 is TGCGCCAGCAGTGAGACTAGCGGGAGCTCCTACAATGAGCAGTTCTTC. This chain joins TRBV10-1 and TRBJ2-1; 11 bases map to TRBD2. Germline V CDR1 and CDR2: WNHNN, SYGVQD (reference sequence). V shed 2 bases and J 0 bases; nucleotides not matched to a gene: 0. The CDR3 contains 16 residues.

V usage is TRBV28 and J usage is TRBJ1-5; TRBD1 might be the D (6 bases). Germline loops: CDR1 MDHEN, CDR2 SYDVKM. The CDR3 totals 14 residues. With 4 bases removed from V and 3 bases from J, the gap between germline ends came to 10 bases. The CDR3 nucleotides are TGTGCCAGCAGTTCCCCAGGGGACAATCAGCCCCAGCATTTT. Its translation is CASSSPGDNQPQHF.

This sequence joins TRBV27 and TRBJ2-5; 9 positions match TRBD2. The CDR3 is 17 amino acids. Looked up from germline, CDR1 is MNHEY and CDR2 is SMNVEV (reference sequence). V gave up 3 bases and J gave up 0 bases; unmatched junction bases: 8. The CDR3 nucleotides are TGTGCCAGCAGTTTGGGAGGGGCGGGAGGGTACCAAGAGACCCAGTACTTC. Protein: CASSLGGAGGYQETQYF.

This CDR3 is CASSERTGYGYTF. In nucleotides, the CDR3 is TGTGCCAGCAGTGAAAGAACAGGGTATGGCTACACCTTC. The chain is built from TRBV28 and TRBJ1-2, with TRBD1 as a possible D gene (6 bases). V gave up 5 bases and J gave up 5 bases, with 12 bases separating them. The CDR3 extends over 13 amino acids. CDR1 MDHEN and CDR2 SYDVKM come from the germline V gene.

The chain's CDR3 is CASSLTQGANVLTF. The DNA of the CDR3 is TGCGCCAGCAGCTTGACACAAGGGGCCAACGTCCTGACTTTC. The chain is built from TRBV5-1 and TRBJ2-6, with D hard to call. Germline V gives CDR1 SGHRS, CDR2 YFSETQ. This CDR3 spans 14 amino acids. The V end lost 1 base, the J end lost 4 bases, and 6 bases lay between the germline ends. Drawing the rest from reference TRBV5-1 and TRBJ2-6, the complete variable domain is KAGVTQTPRYLIKTRGQQVTLSCSPISGHRSVSWYQQTPGQGLQFLFEYFSETQRNKGNFPGRFSGRQFSNSRSEMNVSTLELGDSALYLCASSLTQGANVLTFGAGSRLTVL.

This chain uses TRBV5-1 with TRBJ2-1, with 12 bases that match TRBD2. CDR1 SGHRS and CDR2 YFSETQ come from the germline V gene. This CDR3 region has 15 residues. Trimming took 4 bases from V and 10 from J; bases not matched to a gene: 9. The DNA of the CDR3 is TGCGCCAGCAGCCAAAGACTAGCGGGAGATGGGGAGCAGTTCTTC. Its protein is CASSQRLAGDGEQFF.

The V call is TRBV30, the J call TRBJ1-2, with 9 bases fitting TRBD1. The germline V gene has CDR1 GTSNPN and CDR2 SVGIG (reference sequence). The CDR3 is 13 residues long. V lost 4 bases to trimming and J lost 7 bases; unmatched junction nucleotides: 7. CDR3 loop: CAWTPRTGVGYTF. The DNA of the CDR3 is TGTGCCTGGACTCCAAGGACAGGGGTTGGCTACACCTTC.

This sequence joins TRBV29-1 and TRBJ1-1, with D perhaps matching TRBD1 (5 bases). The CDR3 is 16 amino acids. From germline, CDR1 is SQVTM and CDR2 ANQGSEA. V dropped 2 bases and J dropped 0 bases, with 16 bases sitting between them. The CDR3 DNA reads TGCAGCGTTGAACCAGGGTGGGGACTTATGAACACTGAAGCTTTCTTT. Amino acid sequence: CSVEPGWGLMNTEAFF.